This is a list of T cell receptor beta chains from one sample in a study of blood T cells in healthy people across ages. MiXCR, run by TCRdb on the 5' RACE reads, gives a single entry per CDR3 protein. The repertoire holds about 680,000 distinct CDR3 sequences, 49% seen once, with about 32% in the top ten. Material: blood. The source of these receptors is a woman aged 55-75 years in good health. Both conserved end residues are part of each CDR3. D genes are given only for firm matches. Clone size is given for some rows only: seen once, a few or many times, or a class if the clone is expanded.

V	size	D	J	CDR3	DNA
TRBV5-1	NA	TRBD1	TRBJ2-1	CASSLRTGGPYNEQFF	TGCGCCAGCAGCTTAAGGACAGGGGGACCCTACAATGAGCAGTTCTTC
TRBV9	NA	TRBD1	TRBJ2-1	CASSGDRDNEQFF	TGTGCCAGCAGCGGGGACAGGGACAATGAGCAGTTCTTC
TRBV20-1	few	TRBD2	TRBJ2-1	CSAKFASGWGEQFF	TGCAGTGCTAAGTTCGCTAGCGGATGGGGGGAGCAGTTCTTC
TRBV7-3	once	TRBD1	TRBJ2-3	CASSAGRGRTSTDTQYF	TGTGCCAGCAGCGCCGGCAGGGGGCGGACTAGCACAGATACGCAGTATTTT
TRBV6-6	NA	TRBD2	TRBJ2-2	CASSSSTSGGLTGELFF	TGTGCCAGCAGTTCCTCGACTAGCGGGGGGCTCACCGGGGAGCTGTTTTTT
TRBV29-1	NA	NA	TRBJ2-5	CSVGTPGQETQYF	TGCAGCGTTGGGACCCCCGGGCAAGAGACCCAGTACTTC
TRBV29-1	NA	TRBD1	TRBJ2-1	CSADRGTINEQFF	TGCAGCGCAGACAGGGGTACCATCAATGAGCAGTTCTTC
TRBV5-1	NA	TRBD1	TRBJ2-7	CASSSQGGAYEQYF	TGCGCCAGCAGCTCACAGGGGGGAGCTTACGAGCAGTACTTC
TRBV11-1	NA	TRBD2	TRBJ2-3	CASSARTRATDTQYF	TGTGCCAGCAGCGCTCGGACTAGAGCCACAGATACGCAGTATTTT
TRBV5-1	NA	TRBD1	TRBJ1-6	CASSLGQGAKDSPLHF	TGCGCCAGCAGCTTGGGACAGGGGGCAAAGGATTCACCCCTCCACTTT